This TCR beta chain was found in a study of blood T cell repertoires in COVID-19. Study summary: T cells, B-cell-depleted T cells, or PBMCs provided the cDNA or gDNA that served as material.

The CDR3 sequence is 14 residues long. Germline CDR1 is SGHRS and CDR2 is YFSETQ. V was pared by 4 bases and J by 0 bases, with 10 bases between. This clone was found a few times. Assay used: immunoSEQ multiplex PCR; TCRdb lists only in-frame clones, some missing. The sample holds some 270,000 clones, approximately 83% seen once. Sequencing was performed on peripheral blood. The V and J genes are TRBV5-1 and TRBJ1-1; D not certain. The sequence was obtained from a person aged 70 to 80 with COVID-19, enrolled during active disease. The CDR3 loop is CASSQTSMNTEAFF. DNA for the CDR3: TGCGCCAGCAGCCAGACATCCATGAACACTGAAGCTTTCTTT. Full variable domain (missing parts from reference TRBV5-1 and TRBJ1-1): KAGVTQTPRYLIKTRGQQVTLSCSPISGHRSVSWYQQTPGQGLQFLFEYFSETQRNKGNFPGRFSGRQFSNSRSEMNVSTLELGDSALYLCASSQTSMNTEAFFGQGTRLTVV.